This TCR beta chain was retrieved from a study of metastatic and nonmetastatic thyroid tumors. Study information: Repertoires of blood and of tissue (tumor or nodule) from malignant and benign thyroid patients were compared.

General observations from the study: A significant increase in TCR beta diversity was reportedly seen in malignant thyroid tumors relative to benign nodules, in blood and tumor.

Turning to this clone: The target antigen is unknown.

CDR1 and CDR2 from the germline V gene are SGHAT and FQNNGV. Trimming removed 1 base from V and 5 bases from J, with 17 bases in between. This CDR3 contains 16 residues. In the study's own analysis: What underpinned the distant-metastasis classifier for papillary thyroid cancer was the set of CDR3 differences across clinicopathological groups. TCRdb reanalyzed the PCR reads with MiXCR. TCRdb, not the original authors, processed these V and J calls. The data contain about 15,000 clones, roughly 32% of them singletons. Each patient went into thyroid surgery without having received any treatment. The TCR originated in a female donor with papillary thyroid cancer or a benign thyroid nodule (not recorded which). Some clones in this sample may be carry-over from other donors' samples. The chain has TRBV11-2 and TRBJ2-5, with D tentatively TRBD2 (7 bases). The sample was blood. The CDR3: CASSLALPGGAETQYF. The DNA of the CDR3 is TGTGCCAGCAGCTTAGCTTTGCCGGGGGGCGCGGAGACCCAGTACTTC.